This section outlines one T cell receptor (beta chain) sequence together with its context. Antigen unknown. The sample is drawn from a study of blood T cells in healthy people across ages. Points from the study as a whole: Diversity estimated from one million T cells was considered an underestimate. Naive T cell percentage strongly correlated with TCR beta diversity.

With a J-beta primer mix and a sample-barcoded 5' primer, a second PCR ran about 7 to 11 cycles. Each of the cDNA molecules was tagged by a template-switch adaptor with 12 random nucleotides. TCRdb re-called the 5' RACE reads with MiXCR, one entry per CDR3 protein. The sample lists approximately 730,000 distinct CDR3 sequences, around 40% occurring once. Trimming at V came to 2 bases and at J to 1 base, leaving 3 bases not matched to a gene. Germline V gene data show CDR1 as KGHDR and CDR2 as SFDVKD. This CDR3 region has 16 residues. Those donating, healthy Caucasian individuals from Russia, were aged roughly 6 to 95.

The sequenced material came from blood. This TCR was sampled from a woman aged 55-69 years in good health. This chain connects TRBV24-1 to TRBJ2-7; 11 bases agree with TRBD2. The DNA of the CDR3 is TGTGCCACCAGTGATTCATCTAGCGGGAGGTCCTACGAGCAGTACTTC. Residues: CATSDSSSGRSYEQYF.